The clone carrying this TCR beta chain was observed at least ten times. At one end, the junction sequence differs from germline, possibly due to a read error. It was with a sample-barcoded 5' primer and a J-beta primer mix that a second PCR of roughly 7 to 12 cycles was run. Each of the cDNA molecules was tagged by a template-switch adaptor with 12 random nucleotides. Each CDR3 protein is one row after TCRdb ran MiXCR on the 5' RACE reads. The sample lists more than 650,000 distinct CDR3 sequences; 25% to 30% were seen once. Every donor gave 9.5 to 10 milliliters of peripheral blood. The CDR3 has 12 residues. CDR1 is SGHRS, CDR2 YFSETQ, per germline. The record originates from a study of blood T cells in healthy people across ages. These data were also reused for a study on T cells of mothers and their children. That study adds: Nine systemically healthy Caucasian donors: three mothers, six children. Clones that were microchimeric and persistent were not detected among T cells.

This TCR was recovered from a boy aged 5-17 years in good health. V usage is TRBV5-1 and J usage is TRBJ2-3; D remains ambiguous. The specimen was blood. The CDR3: CASSLTADTQYF. CDR3 DNA sequence: TGTGCCAGCTCTCTAACGGCAGATACGCAGTATTTT.